This paragraph covers one T cell receptor beta chain sequence. TCRdb's copy holds only in-frame clones and misses some; the assay was immunoSEQ multiplex PCR. The repertoire includes around 2,000,000 clones, around 95% of them detected once, and 0.1% to 0.15% sits in the top ten. There were no recent acute infections or vaccinations among the donors, who were healthy HIV-negative adults. CD4+ cells underwent separation, giving CD45RA+ naive and CD45RA-negative memory subsets. The data derive from a study of shared clonotypes between healthy human individuals. On the study more broadly: Each donor's CD4 naive and CD4 memory cells filled three plates apiece, CD8 naive two, and CD8 memory one.

Trimming pared 5 bases from V and 3 bases from J, leaving 10 bases between. CDR1 SGHTA and CDR2 FQGTGA come from the germline V gene. The CDR3 spans 13 residues. This TCR was sampled from a young man in good health. Sequencing was carried out using naive CD4+ T cells sorted from blood. Noted subset: CD45RA+ positively selected. The chain couples TRBV7-3 to TRBJ1-1; D possibly corresponds to TRBD1 (6 bases). The CDR3, as DNA: TGTGCCAGCAGCACTAACAGGGACACTGAAGCTTTCTTT. This translates into CASSTNRDTEAFF.